A selection of T cell receptor beta chains follows, all from one sample in a study of Graves' ophthalmopathy and Graves' hyperthyroidism. TCRdb ran MiXCR on the multiplex PCR reads and lists one entry per CDR3 protein. Of roughly 1.1 million distinct CDR3 sequences listed, about 38% were seen once; the top ten hold roughly 10%. The sample was peripheral blood or thyroid tissue (not recorded which). These receptors were taken from an adult man with Graves' hyperthyroidism. Both conserved end residues are trimmed from each CDR3. The D gene is left open where the match is weak.

cdr3_length,v_call,d_call,cdr3_aa
10,TRBV7-9,NA,ASSSTDAGGY
11,TRBV20-1,NA,SARGAGYYEQY
11,TRBV6-6,NA,ASSYSSVGTQY
18,TRBV10-3,NA,AISDEDSSPPNDNGVEQY
12,TRBV15,NA,ATSPLGGANVLT
10,TRBV25-1,NA,ASSELKGELF
14,TRBV7-9,TRBD2,ASSPPPSGYKYEQY
16,TRBV2,TRBD2,ASSTKRESFFSSYEQY
14,TRBV19,TRBD1,ASSLSGTETYQPQH
14,TRBV10-3,TRBD1,AIRIDRVGLKGEQY
13,TRBV10-3,NA,AISEGTGLGLTQY
14,TRBV7-2,TRBD2,ASSLNPSGAGYEQY
10,TRBV7-6,NA,ASSPGMASQY
13,TRBV3-1,NA,ASSPEAGLGQPQH
13,TRBV12-3/TRBV12-4,NA,ASSLGWHETYGYT
11,TRBV20-1,NA,SASGRLNTEAF
12,TRBV20-1,NA,SARGGGSNTEAF
12,TRBV6-5,NA,ASSYTDQTGELF
13,TRBV10-3,TRBD1,AISLTGVGFSPLH
15,TRBV5-1,TRBD2,ASSLYGLAGFNYEQY
15,TRBV2,TRBD2,ASSESGNTGALETQY
16,TRBV7-2,TRBD2,ASSSGLAGITSTGELF
13,TRBV7-4,TRBD2,ASSQSAGGGETQY
11,TRBV10-2,NA,ASGPQGTYEQY
13,TRBV7-9,NA,ASSLGGQLNYGYT
11,TRBV11-2,NA,ASSLSQDSKQY
13,TRBV27,NA,ASRPDSSGANVLT
14,TRBV7-2,TRBD1,ASSPSPGQGIYEQY
12,TRBV29-1,NA,SVSPLGGANVLT
14,TRBV6-2/TRBV6-3,TRBD1,ASSYYRDSNQETQY
14,TRBV19,NA,ASSLGIGSGNTEAF
13,TRBV20-1,TRBD1,SALPSGQGLYEQY
12,TRBV12-3/TRBV12-4,NA,ASSLERDGSGYT
14,TRBV7-8,NA,ASSLEVASSSYEQY
13,TRBV7-9,NA,ASSSGGGDNSPLH
14,TRBV11-2,TRBD1,ASSLHGDRWDQPQH
15,TRBV11-2,NA,ASSRGDSRLTTGELF
12,TRBV7-9,TRBD2,ASTVGGSRETQY
13,TRBV5-4,TRBD1,ASSAQGQGEHEQY
16,TRBV9,TRBD1,ASSWLAGGLVSNQPQH
13,TRBV4-1,NA,ANSQDGRVRDGYT
11,TRBV15,NA,ASEHRSNHGYT
12,TRBV7-2,NA,ASSSAGLGQPQH
11,TRBV6-5,TRBD1,ASRGQGDQPQH
14,TRBV7-8,NA,ASSLGSRPMNTEAF
14,TRBV20-1,NA,SASGGLGGLTDTQY
11,TRBV5-8,NA,ASSPRLRETQY
9,TRBV20-1,NA,SAREWAEAF
11,TRBV29-1,NA,SVEAFVDTEAF
10,TRBV29-1,NA,SVAKTTYEQY
11,TRBV5-1,TRBD1,ASKGTGRDEQY
12,TRBV7-8,NA,ASSPAYAVETQY
13,TRBV6-5,NA,ASSLTGSSGNTIY